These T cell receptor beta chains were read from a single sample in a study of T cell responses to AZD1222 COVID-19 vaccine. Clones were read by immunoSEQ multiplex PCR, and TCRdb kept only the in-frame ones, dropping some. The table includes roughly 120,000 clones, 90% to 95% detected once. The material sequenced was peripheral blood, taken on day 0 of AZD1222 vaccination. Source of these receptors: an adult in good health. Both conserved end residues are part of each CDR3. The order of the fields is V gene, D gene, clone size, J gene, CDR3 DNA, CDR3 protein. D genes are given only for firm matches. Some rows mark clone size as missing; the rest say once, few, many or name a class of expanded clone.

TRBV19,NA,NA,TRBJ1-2,TGTGCCAGTAGTATTGGTATCGTCGGACGAAACTTC,CASSIGIVGRNF
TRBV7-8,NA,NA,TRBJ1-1,TGTGCCAGCAGCTTAGCGCGGATAGCCACCCCGGGGACTGAAGCTTTCTTT,CASSLARIATPGTEAFF
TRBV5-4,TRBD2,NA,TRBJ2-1,TGTGCCAGCAGCAGTAGCGGGAGGACCTCCTACAATGAGCAGTTCTTC,CASSSSGRTSYNEQFF
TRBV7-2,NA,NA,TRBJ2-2,TGTGCCAGCAGCTTAGTGGTGGGTCCTGGGTACACCGGGGAGCTGTTTTTT,CASSLVVGPGYTGELFF
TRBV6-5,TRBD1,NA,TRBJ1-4,TGTGCCAGCAACGCAGGGGGCCGGGATGAAAAACTGTTTTTT,CASNAGGRDEKLFF
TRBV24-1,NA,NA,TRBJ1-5,TGTGCCACCAGTGGCAAGAGAGGCAATCAGCCCCAGCATTTT,CATSGKRGNQPQHF
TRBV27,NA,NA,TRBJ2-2,TGTGCCAGCCGTCTGGCGGTGGCGTCCGGGGAGCTGTTTTTT,CASRLAVASGELFF
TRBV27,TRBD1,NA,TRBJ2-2,TGTGCCAGCAGTTTGTTGGGGACAGGGGGCGCGGGCACCGGGGAGCTGTTTTTT,CASSLLGTGGAGTGELFF
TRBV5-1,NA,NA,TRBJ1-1,TGCGCCAGCCAGACCCCCGAGATGAACACTGAAGCTTTCTTT,CASQTPEMNTEAFF
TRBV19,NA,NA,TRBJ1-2,TGTGCCAGTAGTCCGATTGACCCCCGCGCGATTTATGGCTACACCTTC,CASSPIDPRAIYGYTF
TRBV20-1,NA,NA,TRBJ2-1,TGCAGTGCCAGTAGCGAGACCTACAATGAGCAGTTCTTC,CSASSETYNEQFF
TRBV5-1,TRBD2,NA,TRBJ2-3,TGCGCCAGCAGCTGGCTGTCCTCTAGCGGAACAGATACGCAGTATTTT,CASSWLSSSGTDTQYF
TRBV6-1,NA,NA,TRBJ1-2,TGTGCCAGCAGTGAACAAGCTAACTATGGCTACACCTTC,CASSEQANYGYTF
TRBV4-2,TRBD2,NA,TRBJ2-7,TGTGCCAGCAGCCAAGATCTAGCGGGAGGTTCCTACGAGCAGTACTTC,CASSQDLAGGSYEQYF
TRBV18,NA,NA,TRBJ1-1,TGTGCCAGCTCCCCGCTGGGCCACACTGAAGCTTTCTTT,CASSPLGHTEAFF
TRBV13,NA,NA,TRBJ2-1,TGTGCCAGCAGCTTACGGCGGGTTCAGCAGTTCTTC,CASSLRRVQQFF
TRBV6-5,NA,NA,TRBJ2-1,TGTGCCAGCAGTTACGACACATACAATGAGCAGTTCTTC,CASSYDTYNEQFF
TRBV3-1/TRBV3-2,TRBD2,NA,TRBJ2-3,TGTGCCAGCAGCCAAGGGAGAGCGGGAGCCCTGGATACGCAGTATTTT,CASSQGRAGALDTQYF
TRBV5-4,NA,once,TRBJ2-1,TGTGCCAGCAGCTTGGAGGCTGCGGTGGACTACAATGAGCAGTTCTTC,CASSLEAAVDYNEQFF
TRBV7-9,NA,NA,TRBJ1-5,TGTGCCAGCAGCTTAGGGGGTATAAGTCCCCAGCATTTT,CASSLGGISPQHF
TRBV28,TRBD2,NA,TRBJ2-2,TGTGCCAGCAGTTTGGGACTAGCGGGAGTCGGGGAGCTGTTTTTT,CASSLGLAGVGELFF
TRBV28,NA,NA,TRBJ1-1,TGTGCCAGCAGTTTAATGCCGGGTTTATCGACTGAAGCTTTCTTT,CASSLMPGLSTEAFF
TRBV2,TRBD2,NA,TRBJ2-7,TGTGCCAGCAGTGAATGGGAAGCGGGAGCCTACGAGCAGTACTTC,CASSEWEAGAYEQYF
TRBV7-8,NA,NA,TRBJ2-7,TGTGCCAGCAGAGCCGGGACTCTCTCCTACGAGCAGTACTTC,CASRAGTLSYEQYF
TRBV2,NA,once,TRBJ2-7,TGTGCCAGCAGTGTAGGGGTCGCCTACGAGCAGTACTTC,CASSVGVAYEQYF
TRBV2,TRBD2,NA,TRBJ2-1,TGTGCCCTCGCACTAGCGGGAGTCTACAATGAGCAGTTCTTC,CALALAGVYNEQFF
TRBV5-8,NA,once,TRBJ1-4,TGTGCCAGCAGCCCCGCTCCACGCGGGGGGGCTAATGAAAAACTGTTTTTT,CASSPAPRGGANEKLFF
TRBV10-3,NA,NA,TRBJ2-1,TGTGCCATCTCCTGGACTACTCAACGGGACAATGAGCAGTTCTTC,CAISWTTQRDNEQFF
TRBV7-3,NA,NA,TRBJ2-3,TGTGCCAGCAGCATAAGAGGAGATACGCAGTATTTT,CASSIRGDTQYF
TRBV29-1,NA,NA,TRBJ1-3,TGCAGCGTTGATGGGGAGAGCTCTGGAAACACCATATATTTT,CSVDGESSGNTIYF
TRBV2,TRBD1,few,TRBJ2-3,TGTGCCAGCAGAAGGGACAGGGGTCCAGATACGCAGTATTTT,CASRRDRGPDTQYF
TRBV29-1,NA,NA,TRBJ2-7,TGCAGCGTCGGTCCGGGATACGAGCAGTACTTC,CSVGPGYEQYF
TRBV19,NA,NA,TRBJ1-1,TGTGCCAGTAGTATCGGCGATTGGCGGGCTAACACTGAAGCTTTCTTT,CASSIGDWRANTEAFF
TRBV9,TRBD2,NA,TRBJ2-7,TGTGCCAGCAGCGCCGCTAGCGGGAACATATACGAGCAGTACTTC,CASSAASGNIYEQYF
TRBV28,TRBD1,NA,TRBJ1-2,TGTGCCAGCAATTCGCCAGGGGGGGACTATGGCTACACCTTC,CASNSPGGDYGYTF
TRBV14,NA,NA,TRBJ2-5,TGTGCCAGCAGCGCAAGCCCCTTCGAGACCCAGTACTTC,CASSASPFETQYF
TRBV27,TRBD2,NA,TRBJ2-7,TGTGCCAGCAGCAAGACTAGCGGGAGGACCTACGAGCAGTACTTC,CASSKTSGRTYEQYF
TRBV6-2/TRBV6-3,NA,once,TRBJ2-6,TGTGCCAGCAGTTACGGCTCTGGGGCCAACGTCCTGACTTTC,CASSYGSGANVLTF
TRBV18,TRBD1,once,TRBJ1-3,TGTGCCAGCTCTCTTGGGACAGGCTCTGGAAACACCATATATTTT,CASSLGTGSGNTIYF
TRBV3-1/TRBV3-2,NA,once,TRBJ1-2,TGTGCCAGCAGCCAAGGGCACGAGGTCTACTATGGCTACACCTTC,CASSQGHEVYYGYTF
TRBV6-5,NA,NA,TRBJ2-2,TGTGCCAGCAGTTACTCAACGACGGTCGGGGAGCTGTTTTTT,CASSYSTTVGELFF
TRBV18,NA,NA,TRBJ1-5,TGTGCCAGCTCACCAAACAGGGACACCTACAATCAGCCCCAGCATTTT,CASSPNRDTYNQPQHF